A selection of T cell receptor beta chains follows, all from one sample in a study of blood T cell repertoires in COVID-19. Generated by immunoSEQ multiplex PCR, the TCRdb table keeps only in-frame clones and is missing some. The sample includes some 220,000 clones, roughly 85% of them seen just once. Sequencing input: peripheral blood. The receptors were sampled from a woman between 65 and 79 years old with COVID-19, enrolled during active disease. Both conserved end residues are part of each CDR3. D genes are given only for firm matches. Clone size appears in some rows only: once, few, many, or a class for an expanded clone.

V gene	clone size	J gene	D gene	CDR3 protein	CDR3 DNA
TRBV7-5	-	TRBJ2-7	-	CARSLPRGTEPYEQYF	TGTGCCAGAAGCCTTCCGCGGGGAACTGAACCCTACGAGCAGTACTTC
TRBV13	-	TRBJ1-1	-	CASSLGGGDTEAFF	TGTGCCAGCAGCTTAGGAGGCGGAGACACTGAAGCTTTCTTT
TRBV29-1	once	TRBJ2-5	-	CSVWEETQYF	TGCAGCGTTTGGGAGGAGACCCAGTACTTC
TRBV10-3	-	TRBJ2-3	TRBD2	CAISESGSSADTQYF	TGTGCCATCAGTGAGAGCGGGAGTTCGGCAGATACGCAGTATTTT
TRBV24-1	-	TRBJ2-1	TRBD2	CATSDPNHRGTSYNEQFF	TGTGCCACCAGTGACCCCAACCATCGCGGGACTAGTTACAATGAGCAGTTCTTC
TRBV6-5	-	TRBJ2-1	TRBD2	CASTGGTSAYNEQFF	TGTGCCAGCACCGGGGGGACTAGCGCCTACAATGAGCAGTTCTTC
TRBV11-3	-	TRBJ1-1	-	CASSLDTSRTEAFF	TGTGCCAGCAGCTTGGACACTTCGAGGACTGAAGCTTTCTTT
TRBV19	-	TRBJ2-7	TRBD1	CASSIGQGSHEQYF	TGTGCCAGTAGTATAGGACAGGGGAGTCACGAGCAGTACTTC
TRBV3-1/TRBV3-2	-	TRBJ1-6	TRBD1	CASSQVGQGPRGSYNSPLHF	TGTGCCAGCAGCCAAGTGGGACAGGGTCCGAGAGGCTCCTATAATTCACCCCTCCACTTT
TRBV6-5	-	TRBJ1-1	TRBD1	CASSYSGQGIYTEAFF	TGTGCCAGCAGTTATTCGGGACAGGGGATTTACACTGAAGCTTTCTTT
TRBV2	-	TRBJ2-1	TRBD2	CASRDSGSSYNEQFF	TGTGCCAGCAGGGATAGCGGGAGCTCCTACAATGAGCAGTTCTTC
TRBV19	-	TRBJ1-3	-	CASSIVGGRGNTIYF	TGTGCCAGTAGTATAGTAGGAGGTCGAGGAAACACCATATATTTT
TRBV2	few	TRBJ2-5	-	CASTGDAQTQYF	TGTGCCAGCACAGGGGATGCACAGACCCAGTACTTC
TRBV5-4	-	TRBJ1-5	-	CASSFGGSGNQPQHF	TGTGCCAGCAGCTTCGGAGGGAGCGGCAATCAGCCCCAGCATTTT
TRBV27	-	TRBJ2-2	-	CASSFGFVMAGELFF	TGTGCCAGCAGTTTCGGGTTTGTCATGGCCGGGGAGCTGTTTTTT
TRBV4-3	-	TRBJ1-4	-	CASSQGRRANEKLFF	TGCGCCAGCAGCCAAGGCAGGAGGGCGAATGAAAAACTGTTTTTT
TRBV7-9	-	TRBJ2-4	TRBD1	CASSPRGDRYENKYF	TGTGCCAGCAGCCCCCGAGGGGACAGGTACGAGAACAAGTACTTC
TRBV7-2	-	TRBJ2-7	TRBD2	CASSLNSGGNPLSEQYF	TGTGCCAGCAGCTTAAACAGCGGGGGGAACCCCCTCAGCGAGCAGTACTTC
TRBV7-2	-	TRBJ2-1	TRBD2	CASSMGLAGDNEQFF	TGTGCCAGCAGCATGGGACTAGCGGGAGACAATGAGCAGTTCTTC
TRBV12-3/TRBV12-4	-	TRBJ1-1	-	CASSFSVTEAFF	TGTGCCAGCAGTTTTTCGGTCACTGAAGCTTTCTTT
TRBV12-3/TRBV12-4	-	TRBJ1-1	-	CASSVNTEAFF	TGTGCCAGCAGTGTAAACACTGAAGCTTTCTTT
TRBV4-3	-	TRBJ1-6	-	CASSQDVVYGTYNSPLHF	TGCGCCAGCAGCCAAGATGTAGTATACGGGACCTATAATTCACCCCTCCACTTT
TRBV29-1	-	TRBJ2-1	-	CSVVARGSYNEQFF	TGCAGCGTTGTAGCCAGGGGCTCCTACAATGAGCAGTTCTTC
TRBV7-2	-	TRBJ2-3	-	CASSLTEIPGGLPDTQYF	TGTGCCAGCAGCTTAACGGAGATTCCGGGGGGCCTGCCAGATACGCAGTATTTT
TRBV11-3	few	TRBJ2-4	TRBD1	CASSLRQGAGGIQYF	TGTGCCAGCAGCCTGAGACAGGGGGCGGGTGGCATTCAGTACTTC
TRBV5-1	-	TRBJ2-3	-	CASSLESDTQYF	TGCGCCAGCAGCTTGGAATCGGATACGCAGTATTTT
TRBV30	-	TRBJ1-2	-	CAWSQSLYGYTF	TGTGCCTGGAGCCAAAGCCTCTATGGCTACACCTTC
TRBV7-2	-	TRBJ1-2	-	CASSERGTGVEGYTF	TGTGCCAGCAGCGAGAGAGGTACGGGGGTTGAAGGCTACACCTTC
TRBV9	-	TRBJ1-4	-	CASSVATENEKLFF	TGTGCCAGCAGCGTAGCAACAGAAAATGAAAAACTGTTTTTT
TRBV18	-	TRBJ1-2	-	CASSPSGLHYGYTF	TGTGCCAGCTCACCCTCGGGACTCCACTATGGCTACACCTTC
TRBV5-1	-	TRBJ2-1	TRBD2	CASSPSGLAVSNEQFF	TGCGCCAGCAGCCCATCGGGACTAGCCGTATCAAATGAGCAGTTCTTC
TRBV7-3	few	TRBJ2-2	-	CASSLGALNSGELFF	TGTGCCAGCAGCCTAGGGGCCCTAAATAGCGGGGAGCTGTTTTTT
TRBV24-1	-	TRBJ2-1	TRBD1	CATSDAPGGNEQFF	TGTGCCACCAGTGATGCCCCAGGGGGCAATGAGCAGTTCTTC
TRBV6-5	-	TRBJ1-1	-	CASSYDLQLNTEAFF	TGTGCCAGCAGTTACGATTTACAACTGAACACTGAAGCTTTCTTT
TRBV6-2/TRBV6-3	-	TRBJ1-5	-	CASSYSEGMGINQPQHF	TGTGCCAGCAGTTACTCAGAGGGAATGGGCATCAATCAGCCCCAGCATTTT
TRBV10-3	-	TRBJ1-5	-	CAISPTANSNQPQHF	TGTGCCATCAGCCCGACAGCTAATAGCAATCAGCCCCAGCATTTT
TRBV11-2	-	TRBJ1-5	-	CASSHLTDQPQHF	TGTGCCAGCAGCCACCTCACGGATCAGCCCCAGCATTTT
TRBV25-1	-	TRBJ2-5	-	CASSATGFSETQYF	TGTGCCAGCAGTGCTACAGGGTTTTCGGAGACCCAGTACTTC
TRBV6-1	-	TRBJ2-6	-	CASSDPTGSGANVLTF	TGTGCCAGCAGTGACCCCACAGGGTCGGGGGCCAACGTCCTGACTTTC
TRBV6-4	-	TRBJ2-5	TRBD1	CASSDPTGVQETQYF	TGTGCCAGCAGTGACCCGACAGGGGTACAAGAGACCCAGTACTTC
TRBV5-1	-	TRBJ2-1	-	CASSPSRDTYNEQFF	TGCGCCAGCAGCCCGTCCCGGGACACGTACAATGAGCAGTTCTTC
TRBV10-3	-	TRBJ2-1	-	CAIDGGENEQFF	TGTGCCATCGACGGCGGGGAGAATGAGCAGTTCTTC
TRBV5-1	-	TRBJ1-2	-	CASSLGRGANYGYTF	TGCGCCAGCAGCTTAGGTCGGGGGGCGAACTATGGCTACACCTTC
TRBV9	few	TRBJ2-7	-	CASSVDPGSYEQYF	TGTGCCAGCAGCGTAGATCCGGGGTCCTACGAGCAGTACTTC
TRBV5-1	-	TRBJ2-7	TRBD1	CASARNRDRGYEQYF	TGCGCCAGCGCCAGGAACCGGGACAGGGGCTACGAGCAGTACTTC
TRBV11-1	-	TRBJ2-1	TRBD1	CASSLYGTGYNEQFF	TGTGCCAGCAGCTTATACGGGACAGGTTACAATGAGCAGTTCTTC
TRBV5-1	-	TRBJ1-2	TRBD1	CASSSGQGRNYGYTF	TGCGCCAGCAGCTCCGGACAGGGCCGGAACTATGGCTACACCTTC